The 6 T cell receptor beta chains below come from one sample, sequenced in a study of blood T cell repertoires in COVID-19. Using immunoSEQ multiplex PCR, the repertoire was profiled, and TCRdb retains in-frame clones only, with some absent. The data show roughly 190,000 clones, approximately 73% seen once. Sequencing input: PBMCs or T cells enriched from blood (not recorded which). The receptors originated from a woman aged 45-65 years with acute COVID-19.

The genes are TRBV6-2 or TRBV6-3 and TRBJ1-1; tentatively, D is TRBD1 (6 bases). The CDR3 has 20 amino acids. In germline, CDR1 is MNHEY, CDR2 SVGEGT. Trimming removed 2 bases from V and 0 bases from J, with 25 bases in between. The CDR3 region is CASSYNLGTVGGSMNTEAFF. CDR3 sequence (DNA): TGTGCCAGCAGTTACAACCTGGGAACAGTTGGGGGCTCTATGAACACTGAAGCTTTCTTT.

The J gene is TRBJ1-5, the V gene TRBV3-1 (or the pseudogene TRBV3-2); 8 bases align to TRBD1. Trimming took 2 bases from V and 3 from J; bases not matched to a gene: 6. There are 16 residues in the CDR3. Looked up from germline, CDR1 is LGHDT and CDR2 is YNNKEL (reference sequence). The CDR3 is CASSQKAGGSNQPQHF. DNA for the CDR3: TGTGCCAGCAGCCAAAAGGCAGGGGGCTCCAATCAGCCCCAGCATTTT.

The rearrangement joins TRBV4-1 to TRBJ2-7; tentative D call: TRBD2 (6 bases). CDR3 length equals 12 residues. The ends were cut back, 4 bases at V and 6 bases at J, with 10 bases in the middle. Germline V lookup: CDR1 MGHRA, CDR2 YSYEKL. The CDR3 coding sequence is TGCGCCAGCAGCCGACATAGCGGCGAGCAGTACGTC. It specifies CASSRHSGEQYV.

The chain uses TRBV5-6 and TRBJ1-5, with a weak D call TRBD1 (5 bases). The CDR3 sequence is 16 residues long. Trimming removed 4 bases from V and 3 bases from J, with 17 bases in between. Germline V CDR1 and CDR2: SGHDT, YYEEEE. The DNA for the CDR3 is TGTGCCAGCAGCATTCGGACAAGCTTGTCCAATCAGCCCCAGCATTTT. Amino acids: CASSIRTSLSNQPQHF.

This clone was seen a single time. The chain recombines TRBV7-3 with TRBJ1-2, with 7 nucleotides matching TRBD1. The V and J ends lost 5 bases and 0 bases, in that order; junction bases with no gene match: 6. Germline V gene lookup returns CDR1 SGHTA and CDR2 FQGTGA. The length of the CDR3 is 15 residues. CDR3 amino acids: CASSQTGVANYGYTF. The CDR3 coding sequence is TGTGCCAGCAGCCAAACAGGGGTAGCTAACTATGGCTACACCTTC.

Comment on this clone: At one of its ends the junction is not consistent with the germline gene, which may arise from a read error. The chain uses TRBV4-2 and TRBJ1-2; D is unresolved. CDR1 LGHNA and CDR2 YNFKEQ come from the germline V gene. The CDR3 runs to 12 residues. The CDR3 nucleotides are TGTGCCAGCAGTCAAGACGGCTATGGCTACACCTTC. This translates into CASSQDGYGYTF.